The 11 T cell receptor beta chains in this list originate from one sample, sequenced in a study of cytomegalovirus exposure and HLA in healthy donors. Both 60 Vbeta primers and 13 Jbeta primers went into the PCR. Sequenced by immunoSEQ multiplex PCR; TCRdb stores in-frame clones only, minus some. The sample includes approximately 220,000 clones, approximately 79% of them seen just once. Sequencing was performed on PBMCs. These TCRs come from a male donor in good health and CMV-seronegative.

DNA of the CDR3: TGTGCCAGCAGCGCAGCGGGACTAGCGAACACCGGGGAGCTGTTTTTT. This sequence encodes CASSAAGLANTGELFF. This chain joins TRBV11-2 and TRBJ2-2, with 8 bases fitting TRBD2. V lost 5 bases and J lost 0; bases outside the gene matches: 5. The germline CDR1 and CDR2 sequences are SGHAT and FQNNGV. The CDR3 runs 16 residues. The variable domain in full, completed from reference TRBV11-2 and TRBJ2-2, reads EAGVAQSPRYKIIEKRQSVAFWCNPISGHATLYWYQQILGQGPKLLIQFQNNGVVDDSQLPKDRFSAERLKGVDSTLKIQPAKLEDSAVYLCASSAAGLANTGELFFGEGSRLTVL.

The chain carries TRBV11-3 and TRBJ2-2, with D possibly TRBD2 on 6 matching bases. Trimming pared 0 bases from V and 0 bases from J, leaving 14 bases between. This CDR3 contains 18 residues. From germline, CDR1 is SGHNT and CDR2 YENEEA. CDR3 bases: TGTGCCAGCAGCTTAGATCTTTGGGGAGGCCCGAACACCGGGGAGCTGTTTTTT. It is translated as CASSLDLWGGPNTGELFF.

The V and J genes are TRBV5-6 and TRBJ2-1, with 9 bases identical to TRBD2. This CDR3 comprises 14 residues. The germline gives CDR1 SGHDT, CDR2 YYEEEE. V lost 5 bases, J lost 8 bases, and 8 bases stayed unmatched. The CDR3 region has the DNA TGTGCCAGCAGGATAGCGGGGGTAAAGGATGAGCAGTTCTTC. This translates into CASRIAGVKDEQFF. Full variable domain (outside the CDR3, taken from reference TRBV5-6 and TRBJ2-1): DAGVTQSPTHLIKTRGQQVTLRCSPKSGHDTVSWYQQALGQGPQFIFQYYEEEERQRGNFPDRFSGHQFPNYSSELNVNALLLGDSALYLCASRIAGVKDEQFFGPGTRLTVL.

This clone was found once. This chain joins TRBV4-1 and TRBJ2-7; the match to TRBD2 covers 8 bases. Germline loops: CDR1 MGHRA, CDR2 YSYEKL. J was trimmed by 0 bases and V by 1 base; bases with no gene match: 2. The CDR3 is 15 amino acids. The CDR3 reads CASSQGLAGSYEQYF. In nucleotides, the CDR3 is TGCGCCAGCAGCCAAGGTCTAGCGGGCTCCTACGAGCAGTACTTC.

The gene calls are TRBV7-9 and TRBJ2-7; 8 bases agree with TRBD2. J lost 7 bases, V lost 2 bases, and 7 bases had no gene match. The CDR3 loop spans 14 amino acids. In germline, CDR1 is SEHNR, CDR2 FQNEAQ (reference sequence). In DNA, the CDR3 is TGTGCCAGCAGCTTAAATTTAGCGGGGTTTGAGCAGTACTTC. This encodes CASSLNLAGFEQYF.

This chain links TRBV2 with TRBJ2-3; tentatively, D is TRBD1 (5 bases). The CDR3 extends over 13 amino acids. The V and J ends lost 7 bases and 0 bases respectively, with 8 bases between them. Germline CDR1 SNHLY, CDR2 FYNNEI. CDR3: CASNWGSTDTQYF. The CDR3 DNA reads as TGTGCCAGCAACTGGGGCAGCACAGATACGCAGTATTTT. The full variable domain, in which reference TRBV2 and TRBJ2-3 provide the parts outside the CDR3, is EPEVTQTPSHQVTQMGQEVILRCVPISNHLYFYWYRQILGQKVEFLVSFYNNEISEKSEIFDDQFSVERPDGSNFTLKIRSTKLEDSAMYFCASNWGSTDTQYFGPGTRLTVL.

The V and J genes are TRBV28 and TRBJ2-3; TRBD1 matches 9 bases. V lost 6 bases, J lost 2 bases, and 6 bases stayed unmatched. Per germline, CDR1 MDHEN and CDR2 SYDVKM. The CDR3 is 15 residues long. CDR3: CASSYGQGLTDTQYF. CDR3 bases: TGTGCCAGCAGCTATGGACAGGGGCTCACAGATACGCAGTATTTT. Filled out from reference TRBV28 and TRBJ2-3, the complete variable domain reads DVKVTQSSRYLVKRTGEKVFLECVQDMDHENMFWYRQDPGLGLRLIYFSYDVKMKEKGDIPEGYSVSREKKERFSLILESASTNQTSMYLCASSYGQGLTDTQYFGPGTRLTVL.

This clone was observed a handful of times. The CDR3 here is CASSEAGSQSSYEQYF. The CDR3 DNA reads TGTGCCAGCAGTGAAGCGGGTTCACAGAGCTCCTACGAGCAGTACTTC. The chain links TRBV6-1 to TRBJ2-7; no firm D call. This CDR3 has 16 residues. V was trimmed by 0 bases and J by 0 bases, leaving 12 bases between them. Germline CDR1 and CDR2: MNHNS and SASEGT.

V is TRBV14 and J is TRBJ1-6; D call uncertain. CDR3 length equals 13 residues. V was trimmed by 7 bases and J by 5 bases, leaving 9 bases between them. The germline V gene has CDR1 SGHDN and CDR2 FVKESK. The CDR3 bases are TGTGCCAGCAATCGGGTTGATAATTCACCCCTCCACTTT. Its translation is CASNRVDNSPLHF.

The V and J genes are TRBV10-3 and TRBJ2-1, with 14 nucleotides matching TRBD2. CDR3 length equals 17 residues. Losses at the gene ends were 10 bases for V and 1 base for J; bases not matched to a gene: 9. Germline-derived CDR1 and CDR2 are ENHRY and SYGVKD. The CDR3, as DNA: TGTGCCACTTTGACTAGCGGGGGGGGGAGTTCCTACAATGAGCAGTTCTTC. As protein: CATLTSGGGSSYNEQFF.

The chain combines TRBV29-1 with TRBJ1-1; TRBD1 matches at 7 bases. This CDR3 has 12 residues. V dropped 6 bases and J dropped 4; count of bases not matched to a gene: 5. In germline, CDR1 is SQVTM, CDR2 ANQGSEA. This CDR3 is CSVAQGSTEAFF. CDR3 in DNA: TGCAGCGTAGCACAGGGGAGCACTGAAGCTTTCTTT.